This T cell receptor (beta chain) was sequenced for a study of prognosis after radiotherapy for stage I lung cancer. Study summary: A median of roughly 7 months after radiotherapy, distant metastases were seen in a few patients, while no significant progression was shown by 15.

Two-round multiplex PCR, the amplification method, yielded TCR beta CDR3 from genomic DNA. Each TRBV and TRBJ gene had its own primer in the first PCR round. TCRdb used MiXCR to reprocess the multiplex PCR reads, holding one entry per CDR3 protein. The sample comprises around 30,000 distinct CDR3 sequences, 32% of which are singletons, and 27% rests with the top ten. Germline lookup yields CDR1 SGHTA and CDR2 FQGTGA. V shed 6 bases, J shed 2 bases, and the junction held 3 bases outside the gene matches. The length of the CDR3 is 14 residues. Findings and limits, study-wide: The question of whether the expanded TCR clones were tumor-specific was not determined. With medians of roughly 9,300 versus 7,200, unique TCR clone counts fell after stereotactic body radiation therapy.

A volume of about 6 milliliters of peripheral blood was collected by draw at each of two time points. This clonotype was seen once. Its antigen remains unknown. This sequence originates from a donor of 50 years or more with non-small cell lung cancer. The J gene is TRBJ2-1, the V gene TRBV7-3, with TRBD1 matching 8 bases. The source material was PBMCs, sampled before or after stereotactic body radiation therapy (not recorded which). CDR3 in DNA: TGTGCCAGCAGTGCGACAGGGGCCTACAATGAGCAGTTCTTC. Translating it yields CASSATGAYNEQFF.